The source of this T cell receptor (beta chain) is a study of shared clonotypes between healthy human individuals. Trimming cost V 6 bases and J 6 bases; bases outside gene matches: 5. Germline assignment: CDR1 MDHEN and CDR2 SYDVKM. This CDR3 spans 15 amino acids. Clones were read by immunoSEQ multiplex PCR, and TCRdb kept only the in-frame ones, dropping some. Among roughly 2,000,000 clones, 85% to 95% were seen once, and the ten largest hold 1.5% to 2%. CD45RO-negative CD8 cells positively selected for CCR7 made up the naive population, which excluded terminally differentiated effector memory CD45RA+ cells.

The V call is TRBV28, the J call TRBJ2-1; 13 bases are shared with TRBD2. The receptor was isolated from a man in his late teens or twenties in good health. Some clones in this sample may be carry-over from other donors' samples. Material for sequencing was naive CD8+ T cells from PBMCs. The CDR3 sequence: CASRRTSGRSNEQFF. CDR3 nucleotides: TGTGCCAGCAGACGGACTAGCGGGAGAAGCAATGAGCAGTTCTTC.